This TCR beta chain derives from a study of T-cell reconstitution after alpha-beta-depleted transplantation in children. The TCRbeta library was prepared with unique molecular identifiers. TCRdb re-derived calls from the PCR reads in MiXCR, one entry per CDR3 protein. The sample carries 530,000 or so distinct CDR3 sequences, 20% to 30% recorded once. Germline CDR1 MDHEN, CDR2 SYDVKM. The CDR3 has 14 residues. V dropped 1 base and J dropped 8 bases, with 11 bases sitting between them. This clonotype was observed a few times. The clonotype was recovered from a boy less than two years old with Wiskott-Aldrich syndrome, due to receive a stem cell transplant. The V call is TRBV28, the J call TRBJ1-4, with D possibly TRBD1 on 6 matching bases. The source material was PBMCs, sampled before TCRalphabeta/CD19-depleted stem cell transplant. The CDR3 DNA reads TGTGCCAGCAGTTTATTTGCAGGGGACGAAAAACTGTTTTTT. Its translation: CASSLFAGDEKLFF.